This T cell receptor beta chain comes out of a study of T cell changes during pregnancy in multiple sclerosis. This clone was recorded a few times. The CDR3 covers 15 residues. Per the germline V gene, CDR1 is MNHNS and CDR2 is SASEGT. V gave up 3 bases and J gave up 2 bases; unmatched junction bases: 7. TCRdb keeps only in-frame clones here, not all; method: immunoSEQ multiplex PCR. The repertoire has 55,000 to 70,000 clones, approximately 90% of them found once; the top ten carry approximately 1.5%. The sample here was peripheral blood, taken in the third trimester of pregnancy. The rearrangement joins TRBV6-1 to TRBJ2-7, with 7 bases that match TRBD2. The receptor was isolated from a female donor in good health, enrolled as a control in a pregnancy study. CDR3 region: CASSDGASGPYEQYF. The CDR3 region has the DNA TGTGCCAGCAGTGATGGGGCTAGCGGTCCCTACGAGCAGTACTTC.